Below, one T cell receptor beta chain is given with its context. This clonotype has at least ten counts. The antigen it recognizes is unknown. Base qualities are not provided; no much larger clone lies one nucleotide away. The data are from a study of tumor-infiltrating lymphocytes in primary liver carcinoma (dated by TCRdb to 2016 to 2017). Describing the broader study: The five patients, three men and two women aged 30 to 69 years, had hepatocellular carcinoma (four) or combined HCC and intrahepatic cholangiocarcinoma (one). High reproducibility was observed for the technical replicate repertoires, with mean shared-clone rates approximately 0.9 and correlation coefficients above 0.98. A total of 35 specimens from 5 patients underwent TCRbeta repertoire sequencing, comprising 25 tumor regions, 5 adjacent noncancerous liver tissues and 5 peripheral blood samples. To link TCRbeta repertoire diversity to the local molecular phenotype, the approximately 26 tumor region samples were profiled with Agilent mRNA microarrays. Roughly 3.5 to 8 million productive TCRbeta reads were obtained per sample, and no significant difference in read depth was found between tissue types. Tumors of the five patients were stage T1-T3 N0M0 with maximum diameters of roughly 4 to 11 cm. For each liver tumor, the study sampled five regions along with adjacent normal tissue and blood, and applied TCRbeta repertoire sequencing, expression microarrays and whole-exome sequencing. Points the paper makes about the study in general: Only the TCR beta chain was sequenced, so true repertoire diversity is likely underestimated because unpaired alpha chains were not captured. Consistent with antigen-driven expansion, pairs of tumor regions showed higher repertoire overlap (mean about 36%) than either tumor-adjacent pairs (roughly 17%) or tumor-blood pairs (roughly 15%). Compared with blood, tumors had a significantly larger share of the repertoire taken up by the top 250 clones (p = 0.039). Only about 7-24% of top clones were present in all five regions of a tumor, suggesting spatial heterogeneity of tumor-infiltrating T cells. Since the samples were bulk and unsorted, there was no way to compare CD4+ and CD8+ T cell repertoires. Only five patients were included in the study, and the authors note that the findings should be validated in a larger study.

Without any cell sorting, total RNA and DNA were extracted together from approximately 20-30 mg of bulk tissue using the AllPrep DNA/RNA mini kit. A few patients with histopathologically diagnosed primary liver carcinoma underwent surgical resection in China between November 2015 and early 2016. At the time of sampling, the patients had chronic HBV infection and had not received any treatment. Five spatially separated regions were sampled per tumor: superior, inferior, left-lateral and right-lateral poles, plus the tumor centre. More than 85% viable tumor cells were found by histology in every tumor sample. Fresh tumor and adjacent tissue pieces were bisected, with one half stored in RNAlater at -80 degrees C and the other half sent for histology. Starting from approximately 460 ng total RNA, TCRbeta-specific cDNA was produced by reverse transcription with a constant-region primer and ProtoScript II reverse transcriptase. Three nested multiplex PCR rounds, following a slightly modified ARM-PCR procedure, were used to build the TCRbeta libraries. Sample barcodes and Illumina adapters were attached in a final 25-cycle PCR using Deep VentR polymerase. Amplicons of 200-500 bp were gel-purified with a QIAquick gel extraction kit before sequencing. An Illumina HiSeq 2500 was used to sequence the TCRbeta amplicons, generating 250-bp paired-end reads. The source study handled its data this way. Trimmomatic v0.33 was used to quality-trim the reads, and FLASH v1.2.11 was used to merge paired reads so that full CDR3 sequences could be recovered. MiGEC v1.2.1b assigned V, D and J germline segments to the rearranged TCRbeta sequences. Clonotype statistics and Shannon-Wiener diversity indices were calculated with VDJtools v1.0.0. Except for diversity analysis, only the 250 most abundant clonotypes of each sample were used in subsequent analyses to reduce sampling bias. TCRdb reprocessing: public reads trimmed at Q25 with fastp, clones called with MiXCR, in-frame beta chains kept. Identical CDR3 protein sequences are pooled into one entry, listed with their most common genes and DNA. The V and J calls were not made by the authors but by TCRdb's processing. This sample lists around 60,000 distinct CDR3 sequences; around 69% were detected once. The ten largest clones represent around 38% of the sample.

The sample consisted of liver tumor tissue from sampling region 4. The sample's cell subset or site label, in plain terms: tumor region T4, right-lateral pole. This clonotype originated in a middle-aged man with primary liver carcinoma and hepatitis B virus infection.

The CDR3 here reads CSAGQGAEQYF. The sequence in DNA is TGCAGCGCCGGACAGGGCGCCGAGCAGTACTTC. This chain joins TRBV29-1 to TRBJ2-7, with 8 bases aligning to TRBD1. As encoded in the germline V gene, CDR1 is SQVTM while CDR2 is ANQGSEA. The cysteine opens and the phenylalanine closes a CDR3 of 11 amino acids. Here the CDR3 DNA is all that survives: 33 bases in frame from base 1. Trimming accounts for 7 bases at V and 6 bases at J, while the number of junction bases matched to no gene is 5.